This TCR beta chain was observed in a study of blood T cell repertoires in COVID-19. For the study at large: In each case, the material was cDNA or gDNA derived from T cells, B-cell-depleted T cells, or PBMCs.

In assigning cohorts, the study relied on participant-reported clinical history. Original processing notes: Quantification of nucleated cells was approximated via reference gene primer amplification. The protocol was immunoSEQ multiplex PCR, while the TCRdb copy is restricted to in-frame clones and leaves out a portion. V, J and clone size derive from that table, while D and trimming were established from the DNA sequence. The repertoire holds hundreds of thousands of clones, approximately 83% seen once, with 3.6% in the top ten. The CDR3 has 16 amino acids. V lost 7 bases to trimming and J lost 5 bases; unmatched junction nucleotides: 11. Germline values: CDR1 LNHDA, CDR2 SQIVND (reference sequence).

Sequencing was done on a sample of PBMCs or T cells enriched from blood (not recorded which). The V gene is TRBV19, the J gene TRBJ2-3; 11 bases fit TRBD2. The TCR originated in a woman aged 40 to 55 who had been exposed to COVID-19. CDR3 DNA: TGTGCCAGTATGTCTCCTCTAGCGGGGGGTTTAGATACGCAGTATTTT. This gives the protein CASMSPLAGGLDTQYF.